This T cell receptor (beta chain) was observed in a study of CD8+CD57+ T cells in acquired aplastic anemia. In the study overall: The average for DNA from sorted CD4+ and CD8+ cells was 3.2 ug.

It was patients with CD8+CD57+ cell expansion by flow cytometry who were chosen for sequencing. The patients all had a severe acquired aplastic anemia diagnosis. Profiles of TCR beta VDJ and CDR3 were generated from a genomic DNA template. TCRdb used MiXCR to reprocess the reads, holding one entry per CDR3 protein. The table records roughly 290,000 distinct CDR3 sequences, approximately 60% of them present only once. This clonotype appeared many times. The germline CDR1 and CDR2 sequences are MNHEY and SVGEGT. The CDR3 runs 12 residues. The V gene lost 8 bases and the J gene lost 6 bases, with 11 bases spanning the gap.

The sequenced sample consisted of sorted CD4+, CD8+, or CD8+CD57+ T cells (not recorded which) from PBMCs. This TCR derives from a human donor with aplastic anemia. J is TRBJ1-5 and V is TRBV6-2 or TRBV6-3; D gene unclear. This CDR3 reads CASARTSQPQHF. The CDR3 DNA reads as TGTGCCAGCGCCAGGACGAGTCAGCCCCAGCATTTT.